These T cell receptor beta chains were read from a single sample in a study of T cells in Graves' hyperthyroidism and ophthalmopathy. MiXCR was run by TCRdb on the multiplex PCR reads, yielding one entry per CDR3 protein. The repertoire consists of around 340,000 distinct CDR3 sequences, with approximately 16% occurring once and the leading ten covering around 33%. Sequencing was done on a sample of blood. Every receptor here comes from a man in his thirties or forties with Graves' hyperthyroidism. The CDR3 runs from the conserved cysteine through the conserved F or W. D genes are given only for firm matches. Clone size, where shown, is once, few, many, or a class for clones that have expanded.

>TRBJ2-1|-|TRBV5-1|-
TGCGCCAGCAGCTTGGGCAGGCCCGTTTACAATGAGCAGTTCTTC
CASSLGRPVYNEQFF
>TRBJ1-2|-|TRBV5-5|few
TGTGCCAGCAGCTCCTCCGGGACTGAGTTGTATGGCTACACCTTC
CASSSSGTELYGYTF
>TRBJ2-2|-|TRBV5-1|many
TGCGCCAGCAGCTCTCCACGAGGCCTCACCGGGGAGCTGTTTTTT
CASSSPRGLTGELFF
>TRBJ2-5|TRBD2|TRBV29-1|many
TGCAGCGTTGAAGATGGGGGGCGAGGAAGCGGGAGCCCCCAAGAGACCCAGTACTTC
CSVEDGGRGSGSPQETQYF
>TRBJ2-4|-|TRBV19|-
TGTGCCAGTAGTAGGGTGAGCGGAGGCAGAAACATTCAGTACTTC
CASSRVSGGRNIQYF
>TRBJ2-7|-|TRBV30|-
TGTGCCTGGAGTGCGGCAGGGCTCTCCTACGAGCAGTACTTC
CAWSAAGLSYEQYF
>TRBJ2-6|-|TRBV6-1|few
TGTGCCAGCACGTTGGTCTACGGGGCCAACGTCCTGACTTTC
CASTLVYGANVLTF
>TRBJ2-1|TRBD2|TRBV11-2|few
TGTGCCAGCAGCTACGGGACTAGCGCTTACAATGAGCAGTTCTTC
CASSYGTSAYNEQFF
>TRBJ2-3|TRBD2|TRBV6-1|few
TGTGCCAGCACTCTAAGCGGGAGTCATGGAGATACGCAGTATTTT
CASTLSGSHGDTQYF
>TRBJ1-2|TRBD1|TRBV6-1|few
TGTGCCAGCAGTGAAGGGACAGGGATAATGAGAGGCTACACCTTC
CASSEGTGIMRGYTF
>TRBJ2-5|TRBD2|TRBV20-1|many
TGCAGTGCTGTTGGACTAGCGGGAGGAGAAGAGACCCAGTACTTC
CSAVGLAGGEETQYF
>TRBJ1-5|TRBD1|TRBV4-1|few
TGCGCCAGCAGCCATGCTGGACAGGGCGGTCAGCCCCAGCATTTT
CASSHAGQGGQPQHF
>TRBJ2-3|TRBD1|TRBV20-1|-
TGCAGTGCTAGCCCCCGACAGGGTTCAGATACGCAGTATTTT
CSASPRQGSDTQYF
>TRBJ2-7|-|TRBV12-3/TRBV12-4|many
TGTGCCAGCAGTTTCTGGTCAGGGAGCCACGAGCAGTACTTC
CASSFWSGSHEQYF
>TRBJ2-1|-|TRBV28|many
TGTGCCAGCAGTCTTGATTTTCGACTAGGGGGTTACAATGAGCAGTTCTTC
CASSLDFRLGGYNEQFF
>TRBJ2-2|-|TRBV2|many
TGTGCCAGCATGCAAATGGCGGGCGACACCGGGGAGCTGTTTTTT
CASMQMAGDTGELFF
>TRBJ2-2|TRBD2|TRBV18|-
TGTGCCAGCTCACCAGAAAGCGGGAGTAGGACCGGGGAGCTGTTTTTT
CASSPESGSRTGELFF
>TRBJ2-5|TRBD1|TRBV12-3/TRBV12-4|many
TGTGCCAGCAGTTCGGGACAGGGCACGTACCAAGAGACCCAGTACTTC
CASSSGQGTYQETQYF
>TRBJ2-5|-|TRBV7-8|many
TGTGCCAGCAGCCTTAGCACCGGGAGAGGGGGGCAAGAGACCCAGTACTTC
CASSLSTGRGGQETQYF
>TRBJ2-5|-|TRBV11-1|many
TGTGCCAGCAGCTTAGGCGAAGAGACCCAGTACTTC
CASSLGEETQYF
>TRBJ1-1|-|TRBV20-1|many
TGCAGTGTCCCTTACTACGAAACCACTGAAGCTTTCTTT
CSVPYYETTEAFF
>TRBJ2-3|TRBD2|TRBV24-1|many
TGTGCCACCAGTGATCCGGGACTAGCTGGCGATACGCAGTATTTT
CATSDPGLAGDTQYF
>TRBJ2-7|-|TRBV6-1|few
TGTGCCAGCAGCGCCTGGGGCAGGGCCTACGAGCAGTACTTC
CASSAWGRAYEQYF
>TRBJ2-2|TRBD2|TRBV5-1|few
TGCGCCAGCAGCTTGGGACTAGCGATCACCGGGGAGCTGTTTTTT
CASSLGLAITGELFF
>TRBJ2-7|-|TRBV27|-
TGTGCCAGCAGTGGAAGCACCAACCTCGGCGAGCAGTACTTC
CASSGSTNLGEQYF
>TRBJ2-2|TRBD1|TRBV20-1|-
TGCAGTGCAAGCCCCCCCGGAAGGGGGCCCGGGGAGCTGTTTTTT
CSASPPGRGPGELFF
>TRBJ2-3|TRBD1|TRBV20-1|many
TGCAGTGCTGCGTTACAGGGGGGCACAGATACGCAGTATTTT
CSAALQGGTDTQYF
>TRBJ2-3|-|TRBV2|-
TGTGCCAGCAAGGTTGCCTACGAGGGAGATACGCAGTATTTT
CASKVAYEGDTQYF
>TRBJ1-4|TRBD1|TRBV5-1|few
TGCGCCAGCAGCCCGGACAGGGTCTCTAATGAAAAACTGTTTTTT
CASSPDRVSNEKLFF
>TRBJ2-1|-|TRBV5-1|-
TGCGCCAGCAGCTTGAAAGGGGACCTAATCTACAATGAGCAGTTCTTC
CASSLKGDLIYNEQFF
>TRBJ2-1|TRBD2|TRBV12-3/TRBV12-4|many
TGTGCCAGCAGTTTGAACGGGAGGTTCTACAATGAGCAGTTCTTC
CASSLNGRFYNEQFF
>TRBJ2-1|-|TRBV7-9|-
TGTGCCACTACTACAACGATCTTGTTCTTC
CATTTTILFF
>TRBJ2-2|-|TRBV28|-
TGTGCCAGCAGTCTTCTATCTAGGGACGGGGAGCTGTTTTTT
CASSLLSRDGELFF
>TRBJ1-2|-|TRBV27|few
TGTGCCAGCAGTAGGAGGGGAGTCTATGGCTACACCTTC
CASSRRGVYGYTF
>TRBJ2-1|-|TRBV5-1|many
TGCGCCAGCGTATCGTCCAGCTCCTACAATGAGCAGTTCTTC
CASVSSSSYNEQFF
>TRBJ1-2|TRBD1|TRBV28|many
TGTGCCAGCAGCCAGTGGAGCAGGGGGTTCCACGGCTACACCTTC
CASSQWSRGFHGYTF
>TRBJ2-5|-|TRBV7-2|many
TGTGCCAGCAGGTGGTTCGGGTCGGGAACGCGGAAGACCCAGTACTTC
CASRWFGSGTRKTQYF